This T cell receptor (beta chain) was recorded in a study of T-cell memory formation after mild COVID-19. TCRdb reprocessed the 5' RACE reads with MiXCR, giving one entry per CDR3 protein. The sample consists of roughly 280,000 distinct CDR3 sequences, roughly 8.2% of them appearing once. This clonotype appeared many times. The sample was PBMCs or a T cell subset sorted from them (not recorded which). This TCR was recovered from a man between 18 and 29 years old who had mild COVID-19 (a few samples of this study predate the infection). Cell type and time point are not known.

Here the CDR3 DNA reads TGTGCCAGCAGCTTAGATCCCTACAATGAGCAGTTCTTC. This translates into CASSLDPYNEQFF. The chain couples TRBV7-2 to TRBJ2-1; D not resolved. The germline V and J ends were trimmed by 1 base and 2 bases, with 3 bases remaining between them. The CDR3 covers 13 residues. Germline V gene data show CDR1 as SGHTA and CDR2 as FQGNSA.